The T cell receptor beta chain described here comes from a study of radiotherapy plus CTLA-4 blockade in lung cancer. Clones were sequenced by immunoSEQ multiplex PCR, and TCRdb holds only the in-frame ones, with some missing. The sample carries around 71,000 clones, approximately 79% recorded once. Only one count was recorded for this clone. The receptor was isolated from a human donor with non-small cell lung cancer whose response to radiotherapy plus ipilimumab could not be evaluated. Some clones in this sample may be carry-over from other donors' samples. Material: peripheral blood, obtained from a patient treated with radiotherapy plus ipilimumab.

The DNA for the CDR3 is TGTGCCAGTAGTATAGTGAGGGGGCCCTCCTACGAGCAGTACTTC. Protein sequence: CASSIVRGPSYEQYF. The chain couples TRBV19 to TRBJ2-7; 7 bases agree with TRBD1. J gave up 0 bases and V 1 base, and 3 bases lay outside the gene matches. CDR3 length equals 15 residues. Germline V lookup: CDR1 LNHDA, CDR2 SQIVND (reference sequence). Full variable domain (remainder filled in from reference TRBV19 and TRBJ2-7): DGGITQSPKYLFRKEGQNVTLSCEQNLNHDAMYWYRQDPGQGLRLIYYSQIVNDFQKGDIAEGYSVSREKKESFPLTVTSAQKNPTAFYLCASSIVRGPSYEQYFGPGTRLTVT.